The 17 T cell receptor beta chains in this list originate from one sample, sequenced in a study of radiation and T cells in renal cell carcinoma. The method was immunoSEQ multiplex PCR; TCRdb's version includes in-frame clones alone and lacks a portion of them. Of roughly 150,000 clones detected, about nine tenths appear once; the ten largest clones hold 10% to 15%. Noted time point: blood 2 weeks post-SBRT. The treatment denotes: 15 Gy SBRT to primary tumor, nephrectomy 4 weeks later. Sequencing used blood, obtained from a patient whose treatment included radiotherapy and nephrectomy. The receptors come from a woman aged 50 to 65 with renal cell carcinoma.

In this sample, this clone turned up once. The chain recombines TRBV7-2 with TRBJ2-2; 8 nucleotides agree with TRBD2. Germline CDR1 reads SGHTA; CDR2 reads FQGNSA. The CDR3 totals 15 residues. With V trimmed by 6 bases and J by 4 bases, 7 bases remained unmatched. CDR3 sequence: CASRFGGAGTGELFF. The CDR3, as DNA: TGTGCCAGCAGATTCGGGGGGGCCGGCACCGGGGAGCTGTTTTTT.

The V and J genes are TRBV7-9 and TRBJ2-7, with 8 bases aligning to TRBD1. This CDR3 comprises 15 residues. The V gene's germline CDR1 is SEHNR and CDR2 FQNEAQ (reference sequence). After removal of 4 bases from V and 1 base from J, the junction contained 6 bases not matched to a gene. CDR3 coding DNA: TGTGCCAGCAGCTCCAGGGGGCCGTGGTCCTACGAGCAGTACTTC. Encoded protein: CASSSRGPWSYEQYF.

CDR3 sequence: CASSSHLSTETLEAFF. Written as DNA, the CDR3 is TGTGCCAGCAGCTCCCACCTGTCGACAGAAACTCTGGAAGCTTTCTTT. The J gene is TRBJ1-1, the V gene TRBV13; possibly TRBD1 for D (5 bases). Trimming took 4 bases from V and 8 from J, leaving 23 bases between them. Germline CDR1 and CDR2: PRHDT and FYEKMQ (reference sequence). CDR3 length: 16 amino acids.

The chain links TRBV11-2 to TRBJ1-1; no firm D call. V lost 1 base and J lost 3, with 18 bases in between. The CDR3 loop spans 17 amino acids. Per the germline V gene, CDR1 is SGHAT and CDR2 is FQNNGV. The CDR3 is CASSLVGVGSRHTEAFF. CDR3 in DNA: TGTGCCAGCAGCTTAGTGGGTGTGGGGTCTAGGCACACTGAAGCTTTCTTT.

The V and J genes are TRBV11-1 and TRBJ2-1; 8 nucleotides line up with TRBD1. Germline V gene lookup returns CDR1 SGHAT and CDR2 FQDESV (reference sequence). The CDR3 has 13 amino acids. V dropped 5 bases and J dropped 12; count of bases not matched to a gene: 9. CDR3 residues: CASSPRTGYAQFF. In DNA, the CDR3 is TGTGCCAGCAGCCCGAGGACAGGGTACGCGCAGTTCTTC.

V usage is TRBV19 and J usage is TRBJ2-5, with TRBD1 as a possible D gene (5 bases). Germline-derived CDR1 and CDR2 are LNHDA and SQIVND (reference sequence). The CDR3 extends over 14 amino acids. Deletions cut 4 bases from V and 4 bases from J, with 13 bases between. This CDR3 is CASSKGVSGETQYF. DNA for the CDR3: TGTGCCAGTAGTAAAGGGGTATCAGGAGAGACCCAGTACTTC.

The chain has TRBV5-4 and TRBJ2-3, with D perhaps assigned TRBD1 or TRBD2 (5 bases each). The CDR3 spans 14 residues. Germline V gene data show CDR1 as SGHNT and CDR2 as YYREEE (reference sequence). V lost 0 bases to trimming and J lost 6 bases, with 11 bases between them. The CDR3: CASSLGGSGDTQYF. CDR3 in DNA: TGTGCCAGCAGCTTGGGGGGGTCGGGGGATACGCAGTATTTT.

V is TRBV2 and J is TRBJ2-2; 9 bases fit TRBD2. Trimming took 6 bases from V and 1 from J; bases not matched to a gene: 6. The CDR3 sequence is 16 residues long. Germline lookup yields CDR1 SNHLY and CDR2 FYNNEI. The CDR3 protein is CASSLRLAENTGELFF. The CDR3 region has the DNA TGTGCCAGCAGCCTCAGACTAGCGGAGAACACCGGGGAGCTGTTTTTT.

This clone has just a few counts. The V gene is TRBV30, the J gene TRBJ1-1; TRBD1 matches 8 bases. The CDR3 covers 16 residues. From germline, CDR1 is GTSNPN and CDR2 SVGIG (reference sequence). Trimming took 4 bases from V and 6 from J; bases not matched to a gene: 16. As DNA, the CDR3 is TGTGCCTGGACCAGGACAGGGATTTCCCGAAGCGCTGAAGCTTTCTTT. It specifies CAWTRTGISRSAEAFF.

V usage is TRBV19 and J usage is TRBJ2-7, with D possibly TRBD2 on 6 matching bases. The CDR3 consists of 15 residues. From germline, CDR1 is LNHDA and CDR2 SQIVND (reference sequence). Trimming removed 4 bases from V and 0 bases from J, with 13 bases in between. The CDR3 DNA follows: TGTGCCAGTAGTAGCCCAGGAGGGAACTCCTACGAGCAGTACTTC. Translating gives CASSSPGGNSYEQYF.

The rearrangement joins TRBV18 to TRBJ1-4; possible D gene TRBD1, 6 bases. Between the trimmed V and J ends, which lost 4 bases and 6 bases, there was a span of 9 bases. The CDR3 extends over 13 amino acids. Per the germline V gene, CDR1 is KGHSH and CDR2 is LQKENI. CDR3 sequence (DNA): TGTGCCAGCTCACACTACAGGGATGAAAAACTGTTTTTT. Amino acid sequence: CASSHYRDEKLFF.

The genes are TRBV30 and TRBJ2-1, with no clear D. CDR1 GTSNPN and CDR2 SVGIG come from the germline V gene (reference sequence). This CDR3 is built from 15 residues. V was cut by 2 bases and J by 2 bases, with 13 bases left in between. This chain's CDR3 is CAWSSNGLAYNEQFF. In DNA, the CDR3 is TGTGCCTGGAGTAGTAATGGGCTAGCCTACAATGAGCAGTTCTTC.

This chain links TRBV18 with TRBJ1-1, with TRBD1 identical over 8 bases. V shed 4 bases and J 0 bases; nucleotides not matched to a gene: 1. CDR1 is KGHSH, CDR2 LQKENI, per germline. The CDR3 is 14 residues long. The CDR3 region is CASSRDRMNTEAFF. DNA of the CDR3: TGTGCCAGCTCACGGGACAGGATGAACACTGAAGCTTTCTTT. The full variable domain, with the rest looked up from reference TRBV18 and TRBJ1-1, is NAGVMQNPRHLVRRRGQEARLRCSPMKGHSHVYWYRQLPEEGLKFMVYLQKENIIDESGMPKERFSAEFPKEGPSILRIQQVVRGDSAAYFCASSRDRMNTEAFFGQGTRLTVV.

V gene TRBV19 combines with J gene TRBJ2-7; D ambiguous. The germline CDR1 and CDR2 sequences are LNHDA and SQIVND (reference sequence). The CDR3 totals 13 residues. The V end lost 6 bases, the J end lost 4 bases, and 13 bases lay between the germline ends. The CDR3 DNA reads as TGTGCCAGTAGCACAGCCGTGGGGTACGAGCAGTACTTC. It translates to CASSTAVGYEQYF.

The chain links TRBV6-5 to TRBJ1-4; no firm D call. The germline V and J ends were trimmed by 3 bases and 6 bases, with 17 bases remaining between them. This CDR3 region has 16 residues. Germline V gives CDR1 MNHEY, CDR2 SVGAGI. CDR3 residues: CASSYLSPLRDEKLFF. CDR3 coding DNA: TGTGCCAGCAGTTATCTGAGCCCTTTGAGGGATGAAAAACTGTTTTTT.

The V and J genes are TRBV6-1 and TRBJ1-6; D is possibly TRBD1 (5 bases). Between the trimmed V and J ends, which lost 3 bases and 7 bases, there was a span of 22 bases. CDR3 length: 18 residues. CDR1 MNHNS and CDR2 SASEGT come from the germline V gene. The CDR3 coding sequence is TGTGCCAGCAGTGACCGCGCCACAAGCCTCGGGGCCAATTCACCCCTCCACTTT. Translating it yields CASSDRATSLGANSPLHF.

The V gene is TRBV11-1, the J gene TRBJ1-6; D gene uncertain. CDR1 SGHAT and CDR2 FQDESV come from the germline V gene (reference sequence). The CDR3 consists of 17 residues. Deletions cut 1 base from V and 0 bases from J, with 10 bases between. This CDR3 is CASSLGRISSYNSPLHF. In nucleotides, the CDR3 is TGTGCCAGCAGCTTAGGACGGATCAGCTCCTATAATTCACCCCTCCACTTT.